This T cell receptor beta chain emerged from a study of T cell changes during pregnancy in multiple sclerosis. Germline values: CDR1 SGHKS, CDR2 YYEKEE (reference sequence). The CDR3 is made up of 13 amino acids. Trimming took 1 base from V and 8 from J, leaving 12 bases between them. TCRdb keeps only in-frame clones here, not all; method: immunoSEQ multiplex PCR. The repertoire holds approximately 30,000 clones, with about nine tenths as singletons. This receptor was taken from a female donor in good health, enrolled as a control in a pregnancy study. The sequencing here drew on CD4+ T cells from peripheral blood mononuclear cells, taken in the first trimester of pregnancy. The rearrangement uses TRBV5-5 and TRBJ1-1, with a possible D match to TRBD1 (6 bases). The CDR3 loop reads CASSLTGLGEAFF. CDR3 bases: TGTGCCAGCAGCTTGACAGGGTTGGGGGAAGCTTTCTTT.